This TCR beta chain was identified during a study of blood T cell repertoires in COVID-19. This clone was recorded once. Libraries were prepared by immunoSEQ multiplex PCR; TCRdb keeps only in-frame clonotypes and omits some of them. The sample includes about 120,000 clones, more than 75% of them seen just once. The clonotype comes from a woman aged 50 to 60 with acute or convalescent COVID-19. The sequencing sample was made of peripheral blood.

The CDR3 sequence: CASSKGQNTEAFF. CDR3 DNA: TGTGCCAGCAGTAAAGGACAGAACACTGAAGCTTTCTTT. The chain uses TRBV7-3 and TRBJ1-1; D is perhaps TRBD1 (5 bases). The V end was cut by 6 bases, the J end by 1 base, with 9 bases between. The CDR3 is 13 amino acids. Germline V lookup: CDR1 SGHTA, CDR2 FQGTGA.